The text below deals with one TCR beta chain. Its antigen remains unidentified. The V end lost 4 bases, the J end lost 8 bases, and 17 bases lay between the germline ends. CDR3 length: 14 amino acids. Germline loops: CDR1 MDHEN, CDR2 SYDVKM. This record comes from a study of blood T cells in healthy people across ages. Study-level results: Older individuals had lower TCR beta diversity per million T cells (the decline was roughly linear).

A second roughly 6 to 11 cycle PCR used barcoded and J-beta primers. One entry per CDR3 protein, called by TCRdb with MiXCR from the 5' RACE reads. Of approximately 1.5 million distinct CDR3 sequences listed, roughly 30% are singletons. Donation came from healthy Caucasian individuals in Russia who were aged roughly 6 to 95. Donors gave 9 to 10 milliliters of peripheral blood apiece. The sequence derives from a woman under 40 in good health. The chain uses TRBV28 and TRBJ1-2; a weak D match, TRBD1 (6 bases). Sequenced: blood. The CDR3 spells CASSSGQPPWGYTF. The CDR3 DNA follows: TGTGCCAGCAGTTCCGGACAGCCCCCCTGGGGCTACACCTTC.